Listed here are 4 T cell receptor beta chains from one sample, sequenced in a study of cytomegalovirus exposure and HLA in healthy donors. The PCR ran on 60 Vbeta and 13 Jbeta primers. The table came from immunoSEQ multiplex PCR; TCRdb's copy has only in-frame clones and leaves some out. The sample has around 100,000 clones, 66% seen once. The sample comprised PBMCs. The receptors were sampled from a woman aged 45-59 years in good health and CMV-seronegative.

This clone has more than one count but fewer than ten. The V and J genes are TRBV30 and TRBJ2-7, with a tentative D call TRBD2 (6 bases). Trimming cost V 0 bases and J 7 bases, with 16 bases left between them. Germline CDR1 reads GTSNPN; CDR2 reads SVGIG (reference sequence). The CDR3 length is 14 residues. The CDR3 protein is CAWSVVGGGGEQYF. CDR3 in DNA: TGTGCCTGGAGTGTGGTCGGGGGAGGAGGAGAGCAGTACTTC.

The V gene is TRBV5-6, the J gene TRBJ2-7, with D perhaps TRBD1 (5 bases). Looked up from germline, CDR1 is SGHDT and CDR2 is YYEEEE. Trimming took 4 bases from V and 1 from J, leaving 15 bases between them. This CDR3 spans 15 amino acids. CDR3 DNA: TGTGCCAGCAGCCTACGACAGTTTTTATCCTACGAGCAGTACTTC. Encoded protein: CASSLRQFLSYEQYF.

CDR3 protein: CASSLYKQGGRGIYGYTF. The CDR3 nucleotides are TGTGCCAGCAGTTTATATAAACAGGGTGGAAGGGGGATCTATGGCTACACCTTC. The V and J genes are TRBV28 and TRBJ1-2, with D perhaps TRBD1 (6 bases). V was trimmed by 1 base and J by 4 bases, leaving 22 bases between them. The CDR3 is made up of 18 amino acids. CDR1 is MDHEN, CDR2 SYDVKM, per germline.

This chain joins TRBV7-9 and TRBJ1-6; the D is unclear. V lost 1 base, J lost 13 bases, and 11 bases lay in between. This CDR3 is 13 amino acids long. Germline CDR1 and CDR2: SEHNR and FQNEAQ (reference sequence). CDR3 residues: CASSLVPSEPLHF. The CDR3 DNA is TGTGCCAGCAGCTTAGTTCCCTCCGAGCCCCTCCACTTT.